Given below is one T cell receptor (beta chain) in context. Only in-frame clones appear in the TCRdb table, and some are missing; sequencing was by immunoSEQ multiplex PCR. The sample carries approximately 84,000 clones, 95% to 98% recorded once. Looked up from germline, CDR1 is LNHDA and CDR2 is SQIVND (reference sequence). CDR3 length: 14 amino acids. V shed 3 bases and J 4 bases; nucleotides not matched to a gene: 4. This entry belongs to a study of technical replicates of blood from a few donors. This rearrangement joins TRBV19 to TRBJ1-2; 8 nucleotides match TRBD1. Sequenced input: T cells isolated from PBMCs. The receptor was derived from a human donor in good health. CDR3 in DNA: TGTGCCAGTAGTATGACAGGGGATCTCTATGGCTACACCTTC. It is translated as CASSMTGDLYGYTF.